One and the same sample provided the 7 T cell receptor beta chains below, sequenced in a study of T-cell memory formation after mild COVID-19. TCRdb re-called the 5' RACE reads through MiXCR, storing one row per CDR3 protein. The data hold approximately 48,000 distinct CDR3 sequences, with about 7% observed a single time. Sequenced: PBMCs or a T cell subset sorted from them (not recorded which). The receptors here all came from a man younger than 30 who had mild COVID-19 (a few samples of this study predate the infection). Cell type and time point are not known.

J is TRBJ2-3 and V is TRBV5-1, with D uncertain. CDR3 length equals 15 residues. Trimming took off 4 bases at V and 1 base at J, with 13 bases between the two ends. In germline, CDR1 is SGHRS, CDR2 YFSETQ. CDR3 sequence (DNA): TGCGCCAGCAGCGTAGACCCAGCCGGCACAGATACGCAGTATTTT. It translates to CASSVDPAGTDTQYF. Drawing the rest from reference TRBV5-1 and TRBJ2-3, the complete variable domain is KAGVTQTPRYLIKTRGQQVTLSCSPISGHRSVSWYQQTPGQGLQFLFEYFSETQRNKGNFPGRFSGRQFSNSRSEMNVSTLELGDSALYLCASSVDPAGTDTQYFGPGTRLTVL.

This clonotype was observed a few times. V usage is TRBV5-6 and J usage is TRBJ1-5; tentatively, D is TRBD1 (5 bases). Trimming took 0 bases from V and 4 from J, leaving 8 bases between them. The length of the CDR3 is 14 residues. Germline CDR1 is SGHDT and CDR2 is YYEEEE. CDR3 residues: CASSLGYRNQPQHF. The CDR3 bases are TGTGCCAGCAGCTTGGGTTACAGGAATCAGCCCCAGCATTTT.

Comments on this clonotype: This sequence may be a read error, since a much larger clone differs from it by one base. The J gene is TRBJ2-1, the V gene TRBV7-2; 7 bases map to TRBD1. Germline trimming cut 9 bases from V and 1 base from J; bases unmatched to any gene: 6. The CDR3 totals 14 residues. The germline V gene encodes CDR1 SGHTA and CDR2 FQGNSA. The CDR3 nucleotides read TGTGCCAGAACCGAACAGGGGTCCTACAATGAGCAGTTCTTC. As protein: CARTEQGSYNEQFF.

This clonotype has only a few counts. V is TRBV30 and J is TRBJ2-5; TRBD2 is a possible D gene (7 bases). Germline V gene data show CDR1 as GTSNPN and CDR2 as SVGIG (reference sequence). Trimming took 3 bases from V and 2 from J, leaving 13 bases between them. The CDR3 length is 14 residues. In nucleotides, the CDR3 is TGTGCCTGGAGACCGGGGGGCGCACAAGAGACCCAGTACTTC. Translated, it gives CAWRPGGAQETQYF.

This clonotype has at least ten counts. The chain combines TRBV5-1 with TRBJ2-1, with 11 bases lining up with TRBD2. The germline V gene encodes CDR1 SGHRS and CDR2 YFSETQ. The CDR3 length is 16 residues. V shed 3 bases, J shed 5 bases, and the junction held 7 bases outside the gene matches. CDR3 amino acids: CASSWGTSGGNNEQFF. The CDR3 DNA follows: TGCGCCAGCAGCTGGGGAACTAGCGGGGGAAACAATGAGCAGTTCTTC.

This clonotype was seen only a few times. The V gene is TRBV20-1, the J gene TRBJ1-6; a possible D gene is TRBD1 (5 bases). CDR1 and CDR2 (germline): DFQATT, SNEGSKA (reference sequence). There are 17 residues in the CDR3. Trimming left V 3 bases short and J 4 bases short, with 19 bases between. CDR3 region: CSARRVGTLLYNSPLHF. Here the CDR3 DNA reads TGCAGTGCTAGGCGGGTGGGGACCCTGCTTTATAATTCACCCCTCCACTTT.

About this clonotype itself: The conserved final phenylalanine or tryptophan is absent from the CDR3, which likely points to a read error. The chain links TRBV28 to TRBJ2-7; tentative D call: TRBD1 (6 bases). There are 13 residues in the CDR3. The germline V gene has CDR1 MDHEN and CDR2 SYDVKM. The CDR3, as DNA: TGTGCCAGCTGTTTGGACAGCTCCTACGAGCAGTACCTC. Translating gives CASCLDSSYEQYL.